A single sample is the source of the 12 T cell receptor beta chains below, sequenced in a study of blood T cell repertoires in COVID-19. The method was immunoSEQ multiplex PCR; TCRdb's version includes in-frame clones alone and lacks a portion of them. The top ten clones hold less than 3.5% of a sample with about 280,000 clones, around 93% of them seen once. Sequencing input: PBMCs or T cells enriched from blood (not recorded which). Receptor source: a middle-aged man who had been exposed to COVID-19.

The CDR3 coding sequence is TGTGCCAGCAGCTCCCATTTTGGGCAGGGGCCCTACACTGAAGCTTTCTTT. It encodes CASSSHFGQGPYTEAFF. V is TRBV7-9 and J is TRBJ1-1, with a possible D match to TRBD1 (6 bases). V was clipped by 4 bases and J by 3 bases, with 21 bases between them. Looked up from germline, CDR1 is SEHNR and CDR2 is FQNEAQ (reference sequence). The CDR3 covers 17 residues.

This chain uses TRBV19 with TRBJ2-5; D perhaps matches TRBD2 (5 bases). V gave up 2 bases and J gave up 3 bases, with 10 bases separating them. This CDR3 comprises 14 residues. Per germline, CDR1 LNHDA and CDR2 SQIVND (reference sequence). The CDR3: CASSITGREETQYF. CDR3 coding DNA: TGTGCCAGTAGTATAACGGGAAGGGAAGAGACCCAGTACTTC. The whole variable domain, remainder taken from reference TRBV19 and TRBJ2-5, is DGGITQSPKYLFRKEGQNVTLSCEQNLNHDAMYWYRQDPGQGLRLIYYSQIVNDFQKGDIAEGYSVSREKKESFPLTVTSAQKNPTAFYLCASSITGREETQYFGPGTRLLVL.

This clone was seen once. The gene calls are TRBV24-1 and TRBJ1-5; D is ambiguous. Trimming took off 9 bases at V and 0 bases at J, with 11 bases between the two ends. The CDR3 has 14 residues. Germline V gene sequence: CDR1 KGHDR, CDR2 SFDVKD. The CDR3 region is CATSPEHSNQPQHF. Here the CDR3 DNA reads TGTGCCACCTCCCCGGAGCATAGCAATCAGCCCCAGCATTTT.

This clone has just one count. This chain uses TRBV10-2 with TRBJ1-6; D call uncertain. Germline lookup yields CDR1 WSHSY and CDR2 SAAADI. The ends were cut back, 0 bases at V and 10 bases at J, with 10 bases in the middle. This CDR3 has 14 residues. CDR3 nucleotide sequence: TGCGCCAGCAGTGAGTCAACCGGAGTATCACCCCTCCACTTT. This encodes CASSESTGVSPLHF.

This chain links TRBV24-1 with TRBJ1-2; TRBD1 agrees at 12 bases. Germline CDR1 and CDR2: KGHDR and SFDVKD. The CDR3 length is 20 residues. V was pared by 3 bases and J by 4 bases, with 17 bases of the junction left unmatched. The CDR3 here is CATSDQSHRGQGAPTYGYTF. In DNA form, the CDR3 reads TGTGCCACCAGTGATCAATCACATAGGGGACAGGGGGCGCCTACCTATGGCTACACCTTC.

The rearrangement uses TRBV6-5 and TRBJ1-4; 7 bases map to TRBD1. Trimming took 0 bases from V and 5 from J; bases not matched to a gene: 3. Per the germline V gene, CDR1 is MNHEY and CDR2 is SVGAGI. This CDR3 comprises 15 residues. The CDR3 DNA reads as TGTGCCAGCAGTTACTCGACAGGGCGGAATGAAAAACTGTTTTTT. It encodes CASSYSTGRNEKLFF.

This CDR3 reads CASSTRTGLQEEAFF. The CDR3 bases are TGTGCCAGCAGTACCCGGACAGGCCTCCAGGAGGAAGCTTTCTTT. The gene calls are TRBV2 and TRBJ1-1; 7 positions agree with TRBD1. Germline V gene data show CDR1 as SNHLY and CDR2 as FYNNEI. This CDR3 is built from 15 residues. J lost 8 bases, V lost 5 bases, and 14 bases had no gene match. Based on the CDR3 plus reference TRBV2 and TRBJ1-1, the full variable domain is EPEVTQTPSHQVTQMGQEVILRCVPISNHLYFYWYRQILGQKVEFLVSFYNNEISEKSEIFDDQFSVERPDGSNFTLKIRSTKLEDSAMYFCASSTRTGLQEEAFFGQGTRLTVV.

The rearrangement joins TRBV6-5 to TRBJ1-1, with 7 bases that match TRBD1. V lost 7 bases and J lost 8; bases outside the gene matches: 10. CDR3 size: 13 residues. Germline V gives CDR1 MNHEY, CDR2 SVGAGI. The CDR3 region has the DNA TGTGCCAGCACTTCGGAGGGGGCTTTAGAAGCTTTCTTT. This gives the protein CASTSEGALEAFF.

The V gene is TRBV9, the J gene TRBJ1-2; D is possibly TRBD1 (5 bases). CDR1 is SGDLS, CDR2 YYNGEE, per germline. With 0 bases removed from V and 2 bases from J, the gap between germline ends came to 11 bases. CDR3 length equals 15 residues. The CDR3 loop reads CASSVGDSTNYGYTF. CDR3 in DNA: TGTGCCAGCAGCGTAGGAGACAGCACCAACTATGGCTACACCTTC.

The chain combines TRBV6-2 or TRBV6-3 with TRBJ1-2; no definite D call. This CDR3 has 12 residues. CDR1 is MNHEY and CDR2 is SVGEGT in the germline V gene. V lost 1 base to trimming and J lost 4 bases, with 4 bases between them. CDR3 coding DNA: TGTGCCAGCAGTTACTTGGCCTATGGCTACACCTTC. It translates to CASSYLAYGYTF.

This clone came up once. This chain joins TRBV7-9 and TRBJ2-7; 7 nucleotides line up with TRBD1. Germline V CDR1 and CDR2: SEHNR, FQNEAQ (reference sequence). V dropped 3 bases and J dropped 0; count of bases not matched to a gene: 5. The CDR3 is 15 residues long. CDR3 nucleotide sequence: TGTGCCAGCAGCTTCACGCAGGGGGTCTCCTACGAGCAGTACTTC. It is translated as CASSFTQGVSYEQYF.

The chain carries TRBV25-1 and TRBJ1-3; no clear D. The CDR3 length is 13 residues. The ends were cut back, 6 bases at V and 3 bases at J, with 9 bases in the middle. Per germline, CDR1 MGHDK and CDR2 SYGVNS. CDR3 sequence: CASRRTSGNTIYF. The CDR3 bases are TGTGCCAGCAGACGCACTAGTGGAAACACCATATATTTT.